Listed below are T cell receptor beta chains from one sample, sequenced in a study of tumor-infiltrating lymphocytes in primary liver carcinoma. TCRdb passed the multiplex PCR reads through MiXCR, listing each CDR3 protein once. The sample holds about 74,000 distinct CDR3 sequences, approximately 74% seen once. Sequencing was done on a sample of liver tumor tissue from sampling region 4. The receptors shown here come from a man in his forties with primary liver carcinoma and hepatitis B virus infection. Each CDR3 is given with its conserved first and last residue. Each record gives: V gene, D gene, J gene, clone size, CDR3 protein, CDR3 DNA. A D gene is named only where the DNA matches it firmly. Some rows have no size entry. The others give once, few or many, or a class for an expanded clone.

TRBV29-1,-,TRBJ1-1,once,CNVGGGDTEVFF,TGCAACGTTGGTGGGGGGGACACTGAAGTTTTCTTT
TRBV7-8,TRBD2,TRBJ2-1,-,CASGRSGLAADEQFF,TGTGCCAGCGGCAGATCGGGACTAGCGGCTGATGAGCAGTTCTTC
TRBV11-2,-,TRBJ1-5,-,CASSQSINPGGLPKHF,TGTGCCAGCAGCCAAAGCATTAACCCGGGGGGCCTGCCCAAGCATTTT
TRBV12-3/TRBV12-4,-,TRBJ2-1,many,CASSLGSQGRDEQFF,TGTGCCAGCAGTTTAGGGTCGCAGGGGCGGGATGAGCAGTTCTTC
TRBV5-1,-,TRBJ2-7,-,CAITQSPTASYEQYF,TGTGCCATCACCCAATCACCGACAGCCTCCTACGAGCAGTACTTC
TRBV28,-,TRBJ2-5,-,CASSFGGGGTQYF,TGTGCCAGCAGTTTTGGGGGCGGGGGGACCCAGTACTTC
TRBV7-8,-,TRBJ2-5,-,CASNTKLGETQYF,TGTGCCAGCAACACCAAATTAGGGGAGACCCAGTACTTC
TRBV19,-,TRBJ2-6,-,CASSVGGSEANVLTF,TGTGCCAGTAGCGTAGGGGGAAGCGAGGCCAACGTCCTGACTTTC
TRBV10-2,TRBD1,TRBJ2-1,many,CASGTGGDNQQFF,TGCGCCAGCGGGACAGGGGGAGACAATCAGCAGTTCTTC
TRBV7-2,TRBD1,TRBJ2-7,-,CASSRIDPTGDTYEQYF,TGTGCCAGCAGCCGGATCGACCCGACAGGGGACACCTACGAGCAGTACTTC
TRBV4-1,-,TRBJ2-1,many,CASSRPNSGSEQFF,TGCGCCAGCAGCCGACCAAACTCTGGCAGTGAGCAGTTCTTC
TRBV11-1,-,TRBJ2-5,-,CVSGPPPEIRKDFQETQYF,TGTGTCAGCGGCCCGCCCCCGGAGATCAGGAAGGACTTCCAAGAGACCCAGTACTTC
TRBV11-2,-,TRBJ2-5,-,CTSSLGSLSEFQETQYF,TGTACCAGCAGCTTAGGGTCCTTGTCCGAGTTTCAAGAGACCCAGTACTTC
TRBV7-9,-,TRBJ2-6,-,CSSSFRMDSGANVLTF,TGTTCCAGCAGCTTTCGTATGGACTCTGGGGCCAACGTCCTGACTTTC
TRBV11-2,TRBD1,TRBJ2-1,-,CASSSHRGSYNEHSF,TGTGCCAGCAGCTCTCACAGGGGCTCCTACAATGAGCATTCCTTC
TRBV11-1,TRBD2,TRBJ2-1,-,CASNYGTSGYNEQFF,TGTGCCAGCAACTACGGGACTAGCGGTTACAATGAGCAGTTCTTC
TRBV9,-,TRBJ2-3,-,CASSGLVGTQYF,TGTGCCAGCAGCGGACTAGTCGGAACGCAGTATTTT
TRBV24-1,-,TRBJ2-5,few,CATSDSGTEETQYF,TGTGCCACCAGTGATTCGGGGACTGAAGAGACCCAGTACTTC
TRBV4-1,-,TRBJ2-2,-,CASSQEGANPGEPSF,TGCGCCAGCAGCCAAGAAGGAGCCAACCCCGGGGAGCCGTCTTTT
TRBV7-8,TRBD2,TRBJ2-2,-,CASRDGLAGTGELFF,TGTGCCAGTAGGGACGGACTAGCGGGTACCGGGGAGCTGTTTTTT
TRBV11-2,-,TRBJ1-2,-,CVSTETAQGYAF,TGTGTCAGCACCGAGACCGCGCAGGGCTACGCCTTC
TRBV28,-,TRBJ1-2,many,CASSPQGYGYTF,TGTGCCAGCAGTCCCCAGGGATATGGCTACACCTTC
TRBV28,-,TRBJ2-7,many,CASSLSRQSYEQYF,TGTGCCAGCAGTTTATCGCGTCAGTCCTACGAGCAGTACTTC
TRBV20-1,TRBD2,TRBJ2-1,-,CSARPPLAGAANEQFF,TGCAGTGCTAGACCCCCCTTAGCGGGGGCGGCCAATGAGCAGTTCTTC
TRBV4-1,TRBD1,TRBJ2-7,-,CASSRDGDRDEQCF,TGTGCCAGCAGCCGAGACGGGGACAGGGACGAGCAGTGCTTC
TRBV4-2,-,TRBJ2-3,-,CASNQDTGSTDTKYF,TGTGCCAGCAACCAAGATACGGGAAGCACAGATACGAAGTATTTT
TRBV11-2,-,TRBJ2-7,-,CASSLEIRTGTGGQYF,TGTGCCAGCAGCTTAGAGATCCGGACGGGGACGGGTGGGCAGTACTTC
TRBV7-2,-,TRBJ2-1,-,CASSLEGRQGFDEQFF,TGTGCCAGCAGCTTAGAGGGCAGGCAGGGGTTCGATGAGCAGTTCTTC
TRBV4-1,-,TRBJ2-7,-,CASSQVLDSVEQYF,TGCGCTAGCAGCCAAGTACTCGACAGCGTTGAGCAGTACTTC
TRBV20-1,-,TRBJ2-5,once,CSGLSGGQETQYF,TGCAGTGGGCTTAGCGGTGGACAAGAGACCCAGTACTTC
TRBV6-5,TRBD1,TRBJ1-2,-,CANRGQLRGGYTF,TGTGCCAACAGGGGACAACTTCGGGGTGGCTACACCTTC
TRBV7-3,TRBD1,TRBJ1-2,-,CASSLMAGGYGYTF,TGTGCCAGCAGCTTAATGGCAGGGGGCTATGGCTACACCTTC
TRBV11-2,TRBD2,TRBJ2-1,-,CASSVDIGLAMGEQFF,TGTGCCAGCAGTGTGGATATAGGACTAGCCATGGGTGAGCAGTTCTTC
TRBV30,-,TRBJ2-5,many,CAWSVRARETQYF,TGTGCCTGGAGTGTCAGGGCCCGGGAGACCCAGTACTTC
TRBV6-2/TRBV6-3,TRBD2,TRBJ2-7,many,CASSRYSGSGEQYF,TGTGCCAGCAGTCGTTATAGCGGGAGTGGCGAGCAGTACTTC
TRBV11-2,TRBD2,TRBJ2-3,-,CATSLLALSTDTQYF,TGTGCCACCAGTTTACTAGCGCTTAGCACAGATACGCAGTATTTT
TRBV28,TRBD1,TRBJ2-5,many,CASSPHWTGEETQYF,TGTGCCAGCAGTCCCCATTGGACAGGTGAAGAGACCCAGTACTTC
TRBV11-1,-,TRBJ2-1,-,CASTLGLGLPTHEQFF,TGTGCCAGTACCTTAGGCCTGGGACTTCCTACGCACGAGCAGTTCTTC
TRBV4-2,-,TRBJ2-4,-,CAGSQDLAKNIQYF,TGTGCCGGCAGCCAGGACCTAGCCAAAAACATTCAATACTTC
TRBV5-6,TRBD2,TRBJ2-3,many,CASSSRGLAGITDTQYF,TGTGCCAGCAGCTCGAGGGGACTAGCAGGTATCACAGATACGCAGTATTTT
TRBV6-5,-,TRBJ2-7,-,CASSYGPGDYEQYF,TGTGCCAGCAGTTACGGTCCGGGCGACTACGAGCAGTACTTC
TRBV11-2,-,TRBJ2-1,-,CASSLSYRCPVEQVCSYNEQFF,TGTGCCAGCAGCCTCTCCTACCGGTGTCCCGTGGAACAGGTTTGCTCATACAATGAGCAGTTCTTC
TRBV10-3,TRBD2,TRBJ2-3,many,CAISEIASGGDTQYF,TGTGCCATCAGTGAGATCGCTAGCGGAGGAGATACGCAGTATTTT
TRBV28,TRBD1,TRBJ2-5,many,CASSRTGAETQYF,TGTGCCAGCAGCCGGACAGGGGCAGAGACCCAGTACTTC
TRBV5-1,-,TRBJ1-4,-,CASSSSNYRAGEKLFF,TGCGCCAGCAGCTCCTCTAATTACAGGGCAGGGGAAAAACTGTTTTTT
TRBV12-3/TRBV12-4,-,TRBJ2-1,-,CASSPGGAGEGPYNEQFF,TGTGCGAGCAGTCCTGGGGGAGCAGGAGAAGGCCCCTACAATGAGCAGTTCTTC
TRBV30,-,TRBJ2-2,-,CAWSTGINTGELFF,TGTGCCTGGAGTACTGGGATTAACACCGGGGAGCTGTTTTTT
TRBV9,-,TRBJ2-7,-,CASSLTEQGGEQYF,TGTGCCAGCAGCCTGACGGAACAGGGTGGCGAGCAGTACTTC
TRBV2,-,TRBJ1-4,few,CASSARVPNEKLFF,TGTGCCAGCAGCGCCCGGGTTCCTAATGAAAAACTGTTTTTT
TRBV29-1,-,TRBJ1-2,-,CKVGDTYGYTF,TGCAAGGTCGGGGACACTTATGGCTACACCTTC
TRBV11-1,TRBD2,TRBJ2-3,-,CASSKGLTVNTDTQYF,TGTGCCAGCAGCAAGGGACTAACGGTTAACACAGATACGCAATATTTT
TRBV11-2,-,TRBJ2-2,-,CVSGSFTNFGELFF,TGTGTCAGCGGCTCCTTTACTAACTTTGGGGAGCTGTTTTTT
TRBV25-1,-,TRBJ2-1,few,CASSAGTPDNEQFF,TGTGCCAGCAGCGCCGGGACACCCGACAATGAGCAGTTCTTC
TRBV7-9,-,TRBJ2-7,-,CASSQFAYEQYF,TGTGCCAGCAGCCAATTCGCCTACGAGCAGTACTTC
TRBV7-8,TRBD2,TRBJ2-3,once,CAGSRNQDGTSGRIDTQYF,TGTGCCGGCAGCCGAAATCAGGACGGGACTAGCGGGAGGATAGATACGCAGTATTTT
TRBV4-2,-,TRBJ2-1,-,CASSQDFGGGSEQFF,-
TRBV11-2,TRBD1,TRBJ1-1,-,CASSPVGRGAASDTEAFF,TGTGCCAGCAGCCCGGTGGGCAGGGGGGCAGCTAGCGACACTGAAGCTTTCTTT
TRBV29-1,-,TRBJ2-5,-,CSVEGLKKETWYF,TGCAGTGTTGAGGGACTTAAGAAAGAGACCTGGTACTTC
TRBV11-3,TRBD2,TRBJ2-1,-,CASSLSGTSGRGEEFF,TGTGCCAGCAGCTTATCAGGGACCAGCGGGAGAGGCGAGGAGTTCTTC
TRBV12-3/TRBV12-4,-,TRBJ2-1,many,CASRPQGYNEQFF,TGTGCCAGCAGACCCCAAGGGTACAATGAGCAGTTCTTC